The 29 T cell receptor beta chains presented below share a single source sample, sequenced in a study of T-cell memory formation after mild COVID-19 (dated by TCRdb to the early 2020s). Library preparation used 5' RACE. This sample was sequenced with an Illumina NovaSeq 6000. The raw public reads went through TCRdb reprocessing: fastp at Q25, MiXCR clone calling, in-frame beta chains kept. Entries are consolidated by CDR3 protein sequence, retaining the most common genes and DNA. For this sample there are about 290,000 distinct CDR3 sequences; more than 15% appear just once. Around a fifth of the sample is held by the ten biggest clonotypes. Sequenced: PBMCs or a T cell subset sorted from them (not recorded which). All receptors come from a man between 18 and 29 years old who had mild COVID-19 (a few samples of this study predate the infection). The sample titles of this study are shuffled in the database, so cell type and time point are left out; the donor was told from shared clones.

CDR3 bases: TGTGCCAGCAGTGATGGGGGGACCACAGATACGCAGTATTTT. Its protein is CASSDGGTTDTQYF. The chain links TRBV6-4 to TRBJ2-3; the D gene is possibly TRBD2 (6 bases). This CDR3 comprises 14 residues. Germline V lookup: CDR1 MRHNA, CDR2 SNTAGT. Trimming removed 3 bases from V and 2 bases from J, with 9 bases in between.

This clonotype was observed a handful of times. The V gene is TRBV11-2, the J gene TRBJ2-7; 7 bases match TRBD2. The CDR3 runs 15 residues. Germline CDR1 is SGHAT and CDR2 is FQNNGV. V was pared by 5 bases and J by 6 bases, with 13 bases of the junction left unmatched. In nucleotides, the CDR3 is TGTGCCAGCAGCGGAAGAGGGGTAGCGGGCTCCGAGCAGTACTTC. Residues: CASSGRGVAGSEQYF. The whole variable domain, remainder taken from reference TRBV11-2 and TRBJ2-7, is EAGVAQSPRYKIIEKRQSVAFWCNPISGHATLYWYQQILGQGPKLLIQFQNNGVVDDSQLPKDRFSAERLKGVDSTLKIQPAKLEDSAVYLCASSGRGVAGSEQYFGPGTRLTVT.

This clonotype was seen once. The chain combines TRBV9 with TRBJ1-4; no clear D gene. The CDR3 extends over 14 amino acids. Per germline, CDR1 SGDLS and CDR2 YYNGEE. V lost 0 bases to trimming and J lost 4 bases, with 7 bases between them. CDR3 DNA sequence: TGTGCCAGCAGCGTAGAACCGATTAATGAAAAACTGTTTTTT. Its translation: CASSVEPINEKLFF.

This clonotype has ten or more counts. The chain links TRBV5-1 to TRBJ2-2, with a possible D match to TRBD2 (5 bases). The germline V gene has CDR1 SGHRS and CDR2 YFSETQ. This CDR3 is 15 amino acids long. V lost 3 bases to trimming and J lost 0 bases, with 9 bases between them. CDR3 loop: CASSSTRANTGELFF. The CDR3, as DNA: TGCGCCAGCAGCTCTACTAGGGCGAACACCGGGGAGCTGTTTTTT.

The chain carries TRBV7-2 and TRBJ2-1; 7 bases map to TRBD1. The germline V gene encodes CDR1 SGHTA and CDR2 FQGNSA. Trimming took 7 bases from V and 0 from J; bases not matched to a gene: 9. The CDR3 length is 16 residues. The CDR3 region is CASNEVGQSSYNEQFF. CDR3 DNA: TGTGCCAGCAACGAGGTGGGACAGAGCTCCTACAATGAGCAGTTCTTC.

This clonotype was seen a few times. The chain carries TRBV5-1 and TRBJ1-1; 7 bases align to TRBD1. In germline, CDR1 is SGHRS, CDR2 YFSETQ. V lost 4 bases, J lost 0 bases, and 6 bases stayed unmatched. The CDR3 length is 15 residues. CDR3 nucleotides: TGCGCCAGCAGCCCATCGACAGGGCTGAACACTGAAGCTTTCTTT. Translated: CASSPSTGLNTEAFF. Variable domain in full (rest from reference TRBV5-1 and TRBJ1-1): KAGVTQTPRYLIKTRGQQVTLSCSPISGHRSVSWYQQTPGQGLQFLFEYFSETQRNKGNFPGRFSGRQFSNSRSEMNVSTLELGDSALYLCASSPSTGLNTEAFFGQGTRLTVV.

This clonotype was counted ten times or more. This sequence joins TRBV7-2 and TRBJ2-5; possible D gene TRBD2, 6 bases. The germline V gene encodes CDR1 SGHTA and CDR2 FQGNSA. The CDR3 has 14 amino acids. The V end lost 6 bases, the J end lost 1 base, and 12 bases lay between the germline ends. Written as DNA, the CDR3 is TGTGCCAGCAGTTTTGGCGGGGTCCAAGAGACCCAGTACTTC. Amino acids: CASSFGGVQETQYF.

This chain joins TRBV20-1 and TRBJ2-4; maybe TRBD1 (5 bases). CDR1 is DFQATT, CDR2 SNEGSKA, per germline (reference sequence). V was clipped by 4 bases and J by 0 bases, with 7 bases between them. The CDR3 totals 13 residues. Written as DNA, the CDR3 is TGCAGTGCTACAGGGATAGCCAAAAACATTCAGTACTTC. Protein sequence: CSATGIAKNIQYF.

This clonotype was observed a few times. This sequence joins TRBV7-2 and TRBJ2-7, with 7 bases matching TRBD1. The CDR3 is 15 residues long. In germline, CDR1 is SGHTA, CDR2 FQGNSA. V was clipped by 6 bases and J by 3 bases; unmatched bases: 11. The CDR3 nucleotides are TGTGCCAGCAGTTCAAGGGACAGAACCTTCTACGAGCAGTACTTC. This encodes CASSSRDRTFYEQYF. Filled out from reference TRBV7-2 and TRBJ2-7, the complete variable domain reads GAGVSQSPSNKVTEKGKDVELRCDPISGHTALYWYRQSLGQGLEFLIYFQGNSAPDKSGLPSDRFSAERTGGSVSTLTIQRTQQEDSAVYLCASSSRDRTFYEQYFGPGTRLTVT.

The genes are TRBV7-2 and TRBJ2-5, with TRBD1 identical over 11 bases. The CDR3 is made up of 16 amino acids. Unmatched junction bases numbered 9, after V lost 4 bases and J lost 5 bases. Looked up from germline, CDR1 is SGHTA and CDR2 is FQGNSA. In DNA, the CDR3 is TGTGCCAGCAGCTCCTTCGGACAGGGGGCGTTTGAGACCCAGTACTTC. Protein: CASSSFGQGAFETQYF.

This clonotype was observed a handful of times. The rearrangement joins TRBV14 to TRBJ1-1; D possibly corresponds to TRBD1 (6 bases). Trimming removed 1 base from V and 3 bases from J, with 24 bases in between. This CDR3 contains 19 residues. Germline loops: CDR1 SGHDN, CDR2 FVKESK. CDR3 sequence: CASSQALVAGAVGDTEAFF. DNA for the CDR3: TGTGCCAGCAGCCAAGCGTTGGTGGCAGGGGCCGTGGGGGACACTGAAGCTTTCTTT.

V usage is TRBV20-1 and J usage is TRBJ1-6; no firm D call. CDR1 is DFQATT, CDR2 SNEGSKA, per germline (reference sequence). This CDR3 is 12 amino acids long. The ends were cut back, 3 bases at V and 8 bases at J, with 8 bases in the middle. CDR3 nucleotide sequence: TGCAGTGCTAGTAACGGGGATTCACCCCTCCACTTT. It codes for CSASNGDSPLHF.

The chain recombines TRBV5-1 with TRBJ2-7; 9 bases are shared with TRBD1. The CDR3 consists of 13 residues. The J segment lost 5 bases and the V segment lost 4 bases, leaving 4 bases of the junction unmatched. Germline CDR1 SGHRS, CDR2 YFSETQ. This chain's CDR3 is CASSVDRGDEQYF. CDR3 bases: TGCGCCAGCAGCGTGGACAGGGGCGACGAGCAGTACTTC.

This clonotype was counted only a few times. This chain links TRBV7-2 with TRBJ1-5; D might be TRBD1 (5 bases). The CDR3 runs 17 residues. Deletions cut 1 base from V and 5 bases from J, with 18 bases between. Germline CDR1 reads SGHTA; CDR2 reads FQGNSA. In nucleotides, the CDR3 is TGTGCCAGCAGCTTAGGGGCAGGGAATCGGGGGGATCAGCCCCAGCATTTT. Amino acid sequence: CASSLGAGNRGDQPQHF.

The V gene is TRBV6-5, the J gene TRBJ1-2, with D hard to call. CDR1 is MNHEY, CDR2 SVGAGI, per germline. V gave up 0 bases and J gave up 8 bases, with 16 bases separating them. The CDR3 is 15 amino acids. CDR3 DNA sequence: TGTGCCAGCAGTTACTCGAGGCCTGACTTGGGAGGCTACACCTTC. Its translation is CASSYSRPDLGGYTF.

This clonotype was recorded at least ten times. The rearrangement uses TRBV29-1 and TRBJ1-1; the D is unclear. The CDR3 consists of 15 residues. With 7 bases removed from V and 0 bases from J, the gap between germline ends came to 18 bases. The germline V gene has CDR1 SQVTM and CDR2 ANQGSEA. This chain's CDR3 is CSAMAGWAMNTEAFF. The CDR3 DNA is TGCAGCGCGATGGCGGGGTGGGCCATGAACACTGAAGCTTTCTTT.

This clonotype was seen only a few times. This chain uses TRBV5-1 with TRBJ2-5, with unresolved D. V shed 5 bases and J shed 3 bases, with 11 bases lying between them. Germline CDR1 SGHRS, CDR2 YFSETQ. This CDR3 is built from 13 residues. CDR3 bases: TGCGCCAGCAGTGTGGGTAACGAAGAGACCCAGTACTTC. Amino acid sequence: CASSVGNEETQYF. The variable domain in full, with the rest retrieved from reference TRBV5-1 and TRBJ2-5, is KAGVTQTPRYLIKTRGQQVTLSCSPISGHRSVSWYQQTPGQGLQFLFEYFSETQRNKGNFPGRFSGRQFSNSRSEMNVSTLELGDSALYLCASSVGNEETQYFGPGTRLLVL.

This clonotype showed up many times. V and J are TRBV6-2 or TRBV6-3 and TRBJ2-7; the match to TRBD1 covers 10 bases. Trimming cost V 4 bases and J 2 bases; bases outside gene matches: 11. CDR3 length equals 17 residues. Germline CDR1 is MNHEY and CDR2 is SVGEGT. The CDR3 here is CASSLPGQGFAAYEQYF. CDR3 sequence (DNA): TGTGCCAGCAGTTTACCGGGACAGGGGTTTGCGGCCTACGAGCAGTACTTC.

The chain employs TRBV30 and TRBJ1-2; D ambiguous. The CDR3 totals 12 residues. V gave up 1 base and J gave up 6 bases, with 9 bases separating them. CDR1 and CDR2 (germline): GTSNPN, SVGIG (reference sequence). In nucleotides, the CDR3 is TGTGCCTGGAGTGGGCAGAGACATGGCTACACCTTC. Its translation: CAWSGQRHGYTF.

This clonotype turned up a few times. V and J are TRBV2 and TRBJ2-7, with TRBD2 as a possible D gene (5 bases). The CDR3 totals 13 residues. CDR1 is SNHLY and CDR2 is FYNNEI in the germline V gene. Deletions cut 8 bases from V and 3 bases from J, with 14 bases between. CDR3 bases: TGTGCCAGCGGAGTAGGCCGGGACTACGAGCAGTACGTC. It yields the protein CASGVGRDYEQYV.

This clonotype was counted many times. The chain links TRBV7-3 to TRBJ2-3, with D perhaps given as TRBD1 or TRBD2 (6 bases each). The CDR3 has 16 amino acids. Germline V gene lookup returns CDR1 SGHTA and CDR2 FQGTGA. Trimming shortened V by 3 bases and J by 0 bases, and 13 bases separated the two germline ends. The CDR3 DNA follows: TGTGCCAGCAGCTTTATCGGGGGCGTTAGCACAGATACGCAGTATTTT. Translation gives CASSFIGGVSTDTQYF.

This clonotype was picked up many times. The gene calls are TRBV29-1 and TRBJ1-6, with D unresolved. The V gene's germline CDR1 is SQVTM and CDR2 ANQGSEA. V dropped 4 bases and J dropped 8 bases, with 12 bases sitting between them. This CDR3 spans 13 amino acids. This CDR3 is CSVGASSDSPLHF. CDR3 nucleotide sequence: TGCAGCGTTGGTGCCAGCTCCGATTCACCCCTCCACTTT.

The V call is TRBV7-9, the J call TRBJ1-5; D is uncertain. CDR3 length: 14 residues. Trimming removed 6 bases at V and 1 base at J, with 10 bases between. Looked up from germline, CDR1 is SEHNR and CDR2 is FQNEAQ (reference sequence). DNA for the CDR3: TGTGCCAGCAGTCCCCCCGGGAGCAATCAGCCCCAGCATTTT. Translation: CASSPPGSNQPQHF.

In its sample, this clonotype was seen a few times. V and J are TRBV10-3 and TRBJ1-1; D might be TRBD1 (5 bases). The CDR3 spans 13 residues. The ends were cut back, 3 bases at V and 5 bases at J, with 10 bases in the middle. The germline gives CDR1 ENHRY, CDR2 SYGVKD. The CDR3 coding sequence is TGTGCCATCAGTGAACAGGAGGGGACTGAAGCTTTCTTT. Translation gives CAISEQEGTEAFF.

This clonotype was counted a few times. The chain is built from TRBV5-1 and TRBJ1-1; 7 bases agree with TRBD1. The V and J ends lost 5 bases and 0 bases, in that order; junction bases with no gene match: 7. The CDR3 sequence is 15 residues long. Germline CDR1 and CDR2: SGHRS and YFSETQ. The CDR3 DNA sequence: TGCGCCAGCAGGACCGGGACAGACATGAACACTGAAGCTTTCTTT. Translation: CASRTGTDMNTEAFF. The variable domain in full, with the rest retrieved from reference TRBV5-1 and TRBJ1-1, is KAGVTQTPRYLIKTRGQQVTLSCSPISGHRSVSWYQQTPGQGLQFLFEYFSETQRNKGNFPGRFSGRQFSNSRSEMNVSTLELGDSALYLCASRTGTDMNTEAFFGQGTRLTVV.

This clonotype showed up just a few times. The chain links TRBV5-1 to TRBJ2-5; D uncertain. V lost 2 bases and J lost 5, with 10 bases in between. Per the germline V gene, CDR1 is SGHRS and CDR2 is YFSETQ. The CDR3 spans 13 residues. Here the CDR3 reads CASSLLPSETQYF. CDR3 sequence (DNA): TGCGCCAGCAGCTTACTACCCTCCGAGACCCAGTACTTC.

The V call is TRBV7-6, the J call TRBJ1-3, with TRBD1 as a possible D gene (5 bases). This CDR3 is 16 amino acids long. Between the trimmed V and J ends, which lost 5 bases and 7 bases, there was a span of 21 bases. Germline values: CDR1 SGHVS, CDR2 FNYEAQ. The CDR3 spells CASSLEGFTSENTIYF. CDR3 nucleotide sequence: TGTGCCAGCAGCCTAGAGGGGTTCACTTCTGAGAACACCATATATTTT.

This chain connects TRBV12-5 to TRBJ2-1, with 12 bases lining up with TRBD1. The germline V gene has CDR1 LGHNT and CDR2 FRNRAP. This CDR3 is 13 amino acids long. Germline trimming cut 4 bases from V and 14 bases from J; bases unmatched to any gene: 6. In nucleotides, the CDR3 is TGTGCTAGTGGTTCGGGGACAGGGGGCAAAAAGTTCTTC. Residues: CASGSGTGGKKFF.

CDR3 in amino acids: CATSKMGGEKLFF. CDR3 in DNA: TGTGCCACCAGCAAGATGGGTGGGGAAAAACTGTTTTTT. The V gene is TRBV15, the J gene TRBJ1-4; D is undetermined. Trimming left V 4 bases short and J 8 bases short, with 11 bases between. The length of the CDR3 is 13 residues. Germline assignment: CDR1 LNHNV and CDR2 YYDKDF (reference sequence).